This T cell receptor beta chain was sequenced for a study of STAT5B mutations in CD4+ large granular lymphocyte leukemia. A word on this clone: Its antigen is not identified.

V shed 0 bases and J shed 1 base, with 13 bases lying between them. Germline V gene sequence: CDR1 SGHRS, CDR2 YFSETQ. The CDR3 is 16 amino acids. Findings of the study overall: About 24% of private leukemic clonotypes occurred rarely in other patients' non-leukemic repertoires. 8/27 top patient clones versus 2/35 control clones were TRBV06-family.

This table comes from immunoSEQ multiplex PCR, and its TCRdb copy is limited to in-frame clones, with some not included. The sample lists about 30,000 clones; about 81% were seen once. This TCR was recovered from a human donor in good health. The chain links TRBV5-1 to TRBJ1-2; maybe TRBD1 (5 bases). Material for sequencing was CD4+ T cells from blood buffy coats. CDR3 protein: CASSLALTENNYGYTF. In DNA, the CDR3 is TGCGCCAGCAGCTTGGCCTTGACAGAAAATAACTATGGCTACACCTTC.